One T cell receptor (beta chain) is described in this entry. Germline V gene sequence: CDR1 LNHDA, CDR2 SQIVND (reference sequence). The CDR3 has 14 amino acids. V was trimmed by 4 bases and J by 0 bases, leaving 8 bases between them. For recovered donors of Cohort 3, there were two negative PCRs, clearance, or symptom resolution. This sample is drawn from a study of blood T cell repertoires in COVID-19. Assay: immunoSEQ multiplex PCR; the TCRdb copy retains only in-frame clones and omits some. This table has about 400,000 clones, around nine tenths appearing once. The TCR originated in a woman between 45 and 65 years old who had recovered from COVID-19. Sequenced material: PBMCs or T cells enriched from blood (not recorded which). This chain links TRBV19 with TRBJ2-3; D not certain. In DNA form, the CDR3 reads TGTGCCAGTAGTACCCAGACTAGCACAGATACGCAGTATTTT. Translation gives CASSTQTSTDTQYF.